The clone carrying this T cell receptor (beta chain) was picked up a small number of times. This sample is drawn from a study of immune evolution from preneoplasia to lung adenocarcinoma. The V gene's germline CDR1 is MNHEY and CDR2 SVGAGI. With 2 bases removed from V and 8 bases from J, the gap between germline ends came to 4 bases. The CDR3 contains 11 residues. Method: immunoSEQ multiplex PCR; TCRdb's copy keeps in-frame clones and lacks some. The sample contains some 4,000 clones, 40% to 50% of which appear only once. Patients had resection in Japan or China between 2014 and 2017. H&E slides confirmed each diagnosis, reviewed by two pathologists independently.

The rearrangement joins TRBV6-5 to TRBJ2-1, with D hard to call. This receptor was taken from a person aged 50-59 years with lung adenocarcinoma. The sample taken for sequencing was FFPE normal lung tissue adjacent to the tumor. The CDR3 is CASSYSHEQFF. CDR3 coding DNA: TGTGCCAGCAGTTACAGTCATGAGCAGTTCTTC.